This TCR beta chain was identified during a study of cytomegalovirus exposure and HLA in healthy donors (dated by TCRdb to 2017 to 2019). In the study overall: An earlier analysis of approximately 590 of the donors reported 250 to 350 Gb of sequence data and around 120 million unique TCR beta sequences from some 180 million T cells. The genetic ancestry cluster associated with self-reported Caucasian donors included 80% to 90% of the roughly 400 genotyped donors. Among 350 to 400 genotyped donors of the cohort, an average of 235,054 unique TCR beta nucleotide sequences were sequenced per donor, around 18% of them non-productive. To predict cytomegalovirus infection status, the study combined high-throughput TCR immunosequencing, statistical association of individual TCRs with disease status, and machine learning. Roughly five DR-DQ haplotypes were treated as single units for association and clustering because of strong linkage in the cohort. Donor age, sex, ethnicity and CMV serostatus were compiled alongside the repertoire data. Rather than using new phenotypic data, the later analysis identified candidate immune exposures from TCR beta sequences and from how often those sequences occurred across donors. In addition to the first cohort of roughly 670 subjects, a separate validation cohort of 120 different subjects was used. An earlier analysis of a few hundred of the donors applied high-throughput TCR beta sequencing to assess whether each TCR beta V gene segment acted as functional or pseudogenic. Roughly 300 gigabases of sequencing data and tens of millions of unique TCR sequences were included in an early release covering 550 to 650 HLA-typed donors. All discovery cohort repertoires had been generated on a single sequencing platform. The study aimed to test whether signatures of past pathogen exposure could be identified by cataloging public T cell receptors. A later analysis re-examined previously published TCR beta repertoires from several hundred donors and added high-resolution HLA genotyping to investigate patterns of TCR occurrence. A later genetic analysis used genome-wide SNP genotypes for about 55% of the 666 donors, treating that subset as a discovery cohort. The study used immunosequencing to profile the T cell repertoires of 666 subjects and linked those repertoires to cytomegalovirus serostatus. Typing coverage varied by locus: roughly 629-640 donors for A, B, C, DRB1 and DQB1; 522 for DQA1; more than 600 for DPA1; approximately 470 for DPB1. Class I and class II HLA loci were covered by the typing at four-digit resolution. What the study reported, not specific to this receptor: In an earlier analysis of 587 of the donors, most TCR beta V segments appeared in productive rearrangements about 87% or about 30% of the time, broadly matching IMGT annotations. Compared with equally common non-associated chains, HLA-associated TCR beta chains in a later analysis were more clonally expanded and had lower generation probabilities. According to a later analysis, parvovirus B19, influenza, CMV and Epstein-Barr virus appeared linked to several top co-occurrence clusters. The study listed 150 to 200 TCR beta chains as associated with cytomegalovirus. Presence/absence analyses assumed roughly uniform sequencing depth across donors, an assumption that may not hold. At a false discovery rate of 0.05, a later analysis linked some 17,000 TCR beta sequences to specific HLA alleles. Most CMV-associated TCR beta chains appeared to be HLA-restricted in a later analysis, and the HLA associations seemed to be driven largely by CMV exposure. In a later analysis, TCR association rates were found to vary across HLA loci, with the most associated TCRs seen for DRB1 alleles and the fewest for HLA-C alleles. A further reported finding was that TCR beta sequences accurately predicted the HLA-A and HLA-B alleles for most subjects in the first cohort. Strong co-occurrence of HLA alleles, especially DR and DQ, made assigning TCR associations to individual alleles difficult. A later genetic analysis reported fewer N-insertions in productive TCRs among donors in an Asian-associated ancestry cluster than the approximately 670-donor mean. HLA typing was unavailable for some donors at each locus, so association tests used only the typed subset. A later genetic analysis associated a missense DCLRE1C variant with V-gene and J-gene trimming of TCR beta chains, and an independent cohort replicated the association. Because counts were too low, 15 to 20 rarely observed V segments, including chromosome 9 orphons, were excluded from the earlier analysis of some 590 of the donors. In vitro tests confirmed that a few of the cytomegalovirus-associated TCR beta chains recognize cytomegalovirus antigens. While some public TCRs were present in many individuals, most TCR sequences turned up only very rarely across donors. This cohort had only TCR beta chains sequenced, and the lack of alpha or paired-chain data limited which features could be detected. The sequencing pipeline was judged likely to have produced a cluster of highly shared sequence variants as a technical artifact. Correlated functional status among segregating V segments might be attributable to linkage disequilibrium, but an unknown experimental factor could not be ruled out. The classifier was reported to diagnose cytomegalovirus status with high specificity and sensitivity in both the original cohort and the validation cohort. CMV serostatus was the only immune exposure information available for the cohort. The authors suggested that the approach could potentially be extended to other disease states and immunological phenotypes. Because the 87-base-pair reads could not distinguish some IMGT-functional V segments, including TRBV6-2 and TRBV6-3, those segments were excluded.

Library prep was done by the immunoSEQ multiplex PCR assay. For the multiplex PCR, a mixture combining 60 forward primers for TCR Vbeta segments and 13 reverse primers for TCR Jbeta segments was used. The CDR3 region of rearranged TCR beta genes was amplified from genomic DNA with a multiplex PCR assay. On the Illumina HiSeq System, the amplified TCR beta libraries were sequenced as 87-base-pair reads. The source study handled its data this way. In a later analysis, tens of millions of unique TCR beta chains were counted across the roughly 670 repertoires, and roughly 9.9 million of these chains were shared by at least two donors. To remove PCR and sequencing errors, raw reads were error-corrected and collapsed into unique sequences using a nearest-neighbor algorithm that merged closely related sequences. To assign V, D and J gene segments, CDR3 sequences were aligned to IMGT reference sequences. Each retained sequence needed at least a six-nucleotide match to both a V gene segment and a J gene segment. Rearrangements were called productive when the CDR3 lacked stop codons and stayed in frame with V and J; all others were non-productive. CDR3 was defined by IMGT convention, running from the second conserved V-encoded cysteine to the conserved J-encoded phenylalanine. Sequences without an unambiguous match to a single V gene segment were excluded from the earlier analysis of about 600 of the donors. An earlier analysis of approximately 590 of the donors called V segments functional above 56.7% productive rearrangements and segregating when the between-donor standard deviation exceeded 5%. A statistical classification framework was built for diagnosing cytomegalovirus status from the catalog of TCR beta chain sequences. V and J gene assignment, in a later analysis, came from comparing TCR nucleotide sequences with IMGT/GENE-DB human TR gene sequences. The TCRdist pipeline was used in a later analysis to assign CDR3 sequences and most-parsimonious VDJ recombination scenarios. In a later analysis, every TCR beta chain was defined by the combination of its CDR3 amino acid sequence and its V-gene family, and reads without a unique V-gene family were dropped. A later analysis removed roughly 590 highly shared, low-generation-probability nucleotide sequences to deal with suspected cross-contamination and a sequencing artifact. For each public chain, a later analysis derived a clonal expansion index from normalized ranks of inferred template counts within each repertoire. In a later analysis, generation probabilities were computed with a VDJ recombination model fitted to out-of-frame rearrangements, and the resulting probabilities were checked against IGoR. A later analysis scored TCR-TCR, TCR-HLA and TCR-CMV co-occurrence with hypergeometric tests, applying a repertoire-size bias correction to TCR pairs. A later analysis estimated false discovery rates by permuting HLA or CMV assignments 20 times. In a later analysis, co-occurring TCRs were grouped with DBSCAN, and TCRdist sequence similarity was added when clustering was performed within HLA-allele-positive subsets. Co-occurrence clustering excluded repertoires with fewer than 30,000 or more than 120,000 public chains, plus five with anomalous nucleotide sharing. The source is immuneACCESS, and TCRdb retained only in-frame sequences with V and J called. Part of the clones is not carried over; for the studies checked, unresolved V genes explain less than half of this, and the remainder is unexplained. V, J and clone size are taken as reported in that table, and D and trimming were inferred from the DNA itself. This sample is represented by about 160,000 clones; roughly 80% of them were singletons. The ten top clones hold about 1.4% of the sample.

Regarding this clone: Its antigen is not yet known. Within one base of it there is no much larger clone, and no base qualities were kept.

Spanning cysteine to phenylalanine, the CDR3 consists of 18 amino acids. This entry keeps only the CDR3 DNA: 54 bases, framed from base 1. CDR1 and CDR2 (GTSNPN, SVGIG) derive from the germline V gene (reference sequence). Trimming accounts for 1 base at V and 6 bases at J, while the number of junction bases matched to no gene is 16. In total, approximately 700 healthy bone marrow donors made up the cohort. Cohort members were all nominally healthy when sampled, although unrecorded immune exposures were likely present. The donor was CMV seronegative and was included in the group of approximately 350 seronegative cohort members. A peripheral blood sample was provided by each donor, and peripheral blood mononuclear cells were used for TCR beta sequencing. The Qiagen DNeasy Blood Extraction Kit was used to extract genomic DNA from the blood cell samples.

The specimen was PBMCs. This receptor was taken from a woman in her twenties or thirties in good health and CMV-seronegative. The sequence joins TRBV30 to TRBJ2-1, with TRBD2 identical over 9 junction bases. The DNA sequence reads TGTGCCTGGAGTGGGGGCGGCGGGGGGGCAGGTCGTATCAATGAGCAGTTCTTC. It specifies CAWSGGGGGAGRINEQFF.